This paragraph reports one TCR beta chain. Its specificity is unknown. This specimen comes from a study of T-cell memory formation after mild COVID-19. Looking at the study overall: Largely donor-specific sequence clusters came from two donors. General study findings and limits: Whether day 37 second-wave clones are SARS-CoV-2-specific was not confirmed.

5'RACE primed from the constant segment yielded TCR alpha and TCR beta cDNA libraries bearing sample barcodes and UMIs. TCRdb re-analysed the 5' RACE reads in MiXCR, keeping a single row per CDR3 protein. The data show hundreds of thousands of distinct CDR3 sequences, approximately 25% seen once. V trimming: 4 bases; J trimming: 4 bases; junction bases outside the gene matches: 3. CDR1 is SGHRS and CDR2 is YFSETQ in the germline V gene. CDR3 length: 15 amino acids. Sample: PBMCs or a T cell subset sorted from them (not recorded which). The sequence derives from an adult woman who had mild COVID-19 (a few samples of this study predate the infection). Cell type and time point are not known. The rearrangement links TRBV5-1 to TRBJ2-1; 12 bases match TRBD2. This CDR3 reads CASSASGGVYNEQFF. The CDR3 DNA reads TGCGCCAGCAGCGCTAGCGGGGGGGTATACAATGAGCAGTTCTTC. The full variable domain, with the rest looked up from reference TRBV5-1 and TRBJ2-1, is KAGVTQTPRYLIKTRGQQVTLSCSPISGHRSVSWYQQTPGQGLQFLFEYFSETQRNKGNFPGRFSGRQFSNSRSEMNVSTLELGDSALYLCASSASGGVYNEQFFGPGTRLTVL.